This T cell receptor beta chain comes out of a study of identifying expanded T cells in peripheral blood. Measured with immunoSEQ multiplex PCR; TCRdb has only the in-frame clones, and not every one. The sample records over 90,000 clones, approximately 88% being singletons. No infections or other immune events were documented during collection. Germline lookup yields CDR1 MDHEN and CDR2 SYDVKM. V trimming: 6 bases; J trimming: 6 bases; junction bases outside the gene matches: 2. This CDR3 is built from 13 residues. Study results and caveats: Technical replicates showed roughly 1.2 changed clones; roughly two weeks 15 to 20; four weeks 19. Variance in clone template counts between approximately 2-week samples significantly increased with total template count across all healthy donors.

To note about this clone: As yet, its antigen is unknown.

The sequence derives from a person between 18 and 75 years old in good health. This chain connects TRBV28 to TRBJ2-1, with 10 bases fitting TRBD1. Sequences were obtained from blood. The chain's CDR3 is CASRGQGGNEQFF. Here the CDR3 DNA reads TGTGCCAGCAGAGGACAGGGGGGCAATGAGCAGTTCTTC.